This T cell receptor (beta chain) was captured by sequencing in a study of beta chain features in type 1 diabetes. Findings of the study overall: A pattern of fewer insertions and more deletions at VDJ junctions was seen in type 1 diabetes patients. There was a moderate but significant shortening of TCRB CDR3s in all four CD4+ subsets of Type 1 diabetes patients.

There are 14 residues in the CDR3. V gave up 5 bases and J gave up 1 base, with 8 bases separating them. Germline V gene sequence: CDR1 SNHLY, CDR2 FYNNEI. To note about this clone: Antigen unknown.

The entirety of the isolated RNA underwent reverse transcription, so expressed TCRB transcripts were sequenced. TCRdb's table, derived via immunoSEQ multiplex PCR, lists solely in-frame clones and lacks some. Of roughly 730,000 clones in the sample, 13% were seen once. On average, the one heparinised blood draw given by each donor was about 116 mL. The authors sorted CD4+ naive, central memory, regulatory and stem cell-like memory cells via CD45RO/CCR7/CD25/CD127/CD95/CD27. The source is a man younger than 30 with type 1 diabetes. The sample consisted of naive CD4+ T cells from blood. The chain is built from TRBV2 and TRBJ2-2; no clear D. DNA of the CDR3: TGTGCCAGCAGTCCTACGATGAACACCGGGGAGCTGTTTTTT. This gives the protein CASSPTMNTGELFF.